This passage covers 31 T cell receptor beta chains from one sample sequenced in a study of T cells in Graves' hyperthyroidism and ophthalmopathy. TCR beta CDR3 regions were amplified from RNA transcripts. The HTBI set primed first-round TCR CDR3 RT-PCR. TCRdb analysed the multiplex PCR reads with MiXCR anew, one entry per CDR3 protein. The data contain some 350,000 distinct CDR3 sequences, about 20% of them singletons. Sequencing was carried out using blood. The receptors stem from a woman aged 18 to 35 with Graves' hyperthyroidism.

At least ten counts were recorded for this clonotype. The V call is TRBV12-3 or TRBV12-4, the J call TRBJ2-5; D gene ambiguous. The CDR3 runs to 12 residues. V lost 2 bases, J lost 4 bases, and 5 bases lay in between. The CDR3, as DNA: TGTGCCAGCAGTTTATTCGGAGAGACCCAGTACTTC. It encodes CASSLFGETQYF.

As regards this clonotype: A much larger clone lies a single base off, so this may be a read error. The rearrangement links TRBV10-3 to TRBJ2-2, with 7 bases identical to TRBD1. CDR1 ENHRY and CDR2 SYGVKD come from the germline V gene. V shed 10 bases, J shed 7 bases, and the junction held 15 bases outside the gene matches. The CDR3 runs to 15 residues. The CDR3 loop reads CATFRDSPYIGELFF. The DNA for the CDR3 is TGTGCCACTTTTCGGGACAGCCCATACATCGGGGAGCTGTTTTTT.

This clonotype was recorded at least ten times. The V call is TRBV4-1, the J call TRBJ2-7, with 7 bases that match TRBD2. The length of the CDR3 is 15 residues. From germline, CDR1 is MGHRA and CDR2 YSYEKL. The junction had 3 bases not matched to a gene; V was cut back by 0 bases and J by 1 base. The CDR3 coding sequence is TGCGCCAGCAGCCAAGAGTGGGGGGGGTCCTACGAGCAGTACTTC. Amino acids: CASSQEWGGSYEQYF.

The sample holds one count of this clonotype. Possible read error: a much larger clone is one base away. This chain connects TRBV25-1 to TRBJ1-2; TRBD1 aligns across 7 bases. Germline lookup yields CDR1 MGHDK and CDR2 SYGVNS. This CDR3 has 14 amino acids. CDR3 amino acids: CANSASDRVGGYTF. CDR3 bases: TGTGCCAACAGTGCCTCCGACAGGGTGGGCGGCTACACCTTC.

This chain links TRBV7-9 with TRBJ1-1; D remains unclear. The CDR3 consists of 15 residues. The ends were cut back, 1 base at V and 3 bases at J, with 12 bases in the middle. Germline V gene data show CDR1 as SEHNR and CDR2 as FQNEAQ (reference sequence). CDR3 sequence reads: CASSLGGRLYTEAFF. The CDR3, as DNA: TGTGCCAGCAGCTTAGGTGGAAGACTATACACTGAAGCTTTCTTT. Full variable domain (rest looked up from reference TRBV7-9 and TRBJ1-1): DTGVSQNPRHKITKRGQNVTFRCDPISEHNRLYWYRQTLGQGPEFLTYFQNEAQLEKSRLLSDRFSAERPKGSFSTLEIQRTEQGDSAMYLCASSLGGRLYTEAFFGQGTRLTVV.

This clonotype was counted ten times or more. The genes are TRBV7-8 and TRBJ2-4; 7 nucleotides line up with TRBD1. Germline V gene lookup returns CDR1 SGHVS and CDR2 FQNEAQ. This CDR3 is 14 amino acids long. The ends lost 5 bases at V and 8 bases at J; junction bases unmatched: 9. DNA of the CDR3: TGTGCCAGCAGCCAAGACAGGGCAGGGGACATTCAGTACTTC. Encoded protein: CASSQDRAGDIQYF.

Only a few counts were recorded for this clonotype. The J gene is TRBJ1-5, the V gene TRBV19; the D gene is possibly TRBD1 (5 bases). V lost 9 bases, J lost 3 bases, and 15 bases lay in between. The CDR3 has 14 amino acids. Germline loops: CDR1 LNHDA, CDR2 SQIVND (reference sequence). Here the CDR3 reads CASRPLGDNQPQHF. In nucleotides, the CDR3 is TGTGCCAGCAGGCCGTTGGGGGACAATCAGCCCCAGCATTTT.

A few counts support this clonotype. This chain connects TRBV2 to TRBJ1-5; D call uncertain. CDR3 length equals 14 residues. V lost 5 bases and J 6 bases, leaving 14 bases between the germline ends. Germline-derived CDR1 and CDR2 are SNHLY and FYNNEI. The CDR3 sequence: CASSLAPAGQPQHF. In DNA form, the CDR3 reads TGTGCCAGCAGTTTGGCCCCGGCCGGTCAGCCCCAGCATTTT.

This clonotype was recorded at least ten times. V and J are TRBV20-1 and TRBJ2-5; D is unclear. Looked up from germline, CDR1 is DFQATT and CDR2 is SNEGSKA (reference sequence). V gave up 3 bases and J gave up 2 bases, with 7 bases separating them. This CDR3 contains 12 residues. This CDR3 is CSASLGQETQYF. CDR3 nucleotide sequence: TGCAGTGCTAGTCTGGGGCAAGAGACCCAGTACTTC.

This clonotype was picked up a small number of times. V gene TRBV3-1 combines with J gene TRBJ1-2; 7 bases are shared with TRBD1. Germline V gives CDR1 LGHDT, CDR2 YNNKEL (reference sequence). V trimming: 1 base; J trimming: 12 bases; junction bases outside the gene matches: 5. The CDR3 is 12 residues long. CDR3 residues: CASSQGTGADTF. CDR3 in DNA: TGTGCCAGCAGCCAAGGGACAGGCGCGGACACCTTC.

This clonotype occurred many times. The rearrangement uses TRBV4-1 and TRBJ1-2; possible D gene TRBD1, 6 bases. The length of the CDR3 is 15 residues. Germline lookup yields CDR1 MGHRA and CDR2 YSYEKL. Trimming took off 0 bases at V and 7 bases at J, with 15 bases between the two ends. CDR3: CASSQDGTLGRGYTF. The CDR3 bases are TGCGCCAGCAGCCAAGATGGGACACTCGGCCGTGGCTACACCTTC.

This clonotype was seen ten or more times. The chain combines TRBV5-5 with TRBJ2-7, with 12 bases aligning to TRBD1. CDR3 length: 15 residues. Trimming cost V 4 bases and J 4 bases; bases outside gene matches: 6. CDR1 is SGHKS and CDR2 is YYEKEE in the germline V gene (reference sequence). CDR3 protein: CASSHRDRGLYEQYF. DNA for the CDR3: TGTGCCAGCAGCCACAGGGACAGGGGGCTTTACGAGCAGTACTTC.

This clonotype was observed a few times. The genes are TRBV11-2 and TRBJ1-6; D is undetermined. Germline V gives CDR1 SGHAT, CDR2 FQNNGV. V was trimmed by 6 bases and J by 6 bases, leaving 15 bases between them. CDR3 length: 15 amino acids. The CDR3 bases are TGTGCCAGCAGTCACCGGGCCCGGGTTAATTCACCCCTCCACTTT. It encodes CASSHRARVNSPLHF.

The CDR3 DNA follows: TGTGCCTGGACCCTGTTCTCCACAGATACGCAGTATTTT. Residues: CAWTLFSTDTQYF. The chain combines TRBV30 with TRBJ2-3; D unresolved. V was pared by 4 bases and J by 2 bases, with 10 bases between. The CDR3 sequence is 13 residues long. Germline V CDR1 and CDR2: GTSNPN, SVGIG (reference sequence).

This clonotype came up many times. V and J are TRBV6-1 and TRBJ1-2; TRBD1 matches at 9 bases. The CDR3 covers 15 residues. CDR1 MNHNS and CDR2 SASEGT come from the germline V gene. V shed 5 bases and J 8 bases; nucleotides not matched to a gene: 12. CDR3: CASSQPTGGSFGYTF. As DNA, the CDR3 is TGTGCCAGCAGTCAACCGACAGGGGGAAGCTTCGGCTACACCTTC.

This clonotype was seen many times. The chain employs TRBV6-1 and TRBJ1-2; TRBD1 might be the D (6 bases). The germline V gene encodes CDR1 MNHNS and CDR2 SASEGT. This CDR3 contains 17 residues. Deletions cut 3 bases from V and 8 bases from J, with 25 bases between. CDR3 in amino acids: CASSDTVVKAGVEGYTF. DNA of the CDR3: TGTGCCAGCAGTGATACGGTCGTAAAGGCAGGGGTCGAGGGCTACACCTTC.

This clonotype was picked up many times. This rearrangement joins TRBV20-1 to TRBJ1-2; D perhaps matches TRBD1 (6 bases). The CDR3 totals 16 residues. Trimming shortened V by 3 bases and J by 1 base, and 18 bases separated the two germline ends. Germline V CDR1 and CDR2: DFQATT, SNEGSKA (reference sequence). This CDR3 is CSASGGGRAVNYGYTF. The CDR3 region has the DNA TGCAGTGCTAGTGGAGGGGGACGGGCAGTTAACTATGGCTACACCTTC.

This clonotype was detected ten times or more. V usage is TRBV11-2 and J usage is TRBJ1-4; TRBD1 agrees at 7 bases. Trimming at V came to 6 bases and at J to 3 bases, leaving 7 bases not matched to a gene. The CDR3 loop spans 15 amino acids. The germline V gene encodes CDR1 SGHAT and CDR2 FQNNGV. Written as DNA, the CDR3 is TGTGCCAGCAGGCGGACAGGATCGTCTAATGAAAAACTGTTTTTT. This encodes CASRRTGSSNEKLFF.

In this sample, this clonotype turned up many times. The rearrangement uses TRBV12-3 or TRBV12-4 and TRBJ2-2; 7 bases agree with TRBD1. V lost 5 bases, J lost 5 bases, and 8 bases stayed unmatched. This CDR3 is 15 amino acids long. The CDR3 is CASSPGGPRTGELFF. As DNA, the CDR3 is TGTGCCAGCAGTCCAGGGGGACCCCGAACCGGGGAGCTGTTTTTT.

This clonotype was observed at least ten times. The V gene is TRBV7-8, the J gene TRBJ1-5, with D possibly matching TRBD1 (6 bases). V was cut by 3 bases and J by 15 bases, with 24 bases left in between. Germline V gene sequence: CDR1 SGHVS, CDR2 FQNEAQ. CDR3 length: 15 residues. The CDR3: CASSFRRDKGGFWHF. In DNA form, the CDR3 reads TGTGCCAGCAGCTTTCGGCGGGACAAGGGGGGATTTTGGCATTTT.

This clonotype has a count of ten or more. The chain joins TRBV6-1 to TRBJ2-7; D possibly corresponds to TRBD2 (6 bases). The germline CDR1 and CDR2 sequences are MNHNS and SASEGT. The V and J ends lost 0 bases and 2 bases respectively, with 11 bases between them. This CDR3 spans 15 amino acids. CDR3 amino acids: CASSEASEGPYEQYF. The DNA of the CDR3 is TGTGCCAGCAGTGAAGCATCGGAGGGACCCTACGAGCAGTACTTC.

This clonotype has a count of ten or more. V gene TRBV20-1 combines with J gene TRBJ2-6; D ambiguous. The CDR3 covers 17 residues. Germline CDR1 and CDR2: DFQATT and SNEGSKA (reference sequence). V shed 2 bases and J shed 0 bases, with 14 bases lying between them. The CDR3 DNA follows: TGCAGTGCTAGACAATTTACAGCCCACTCTGGGGCCAACGTCCTGACTTTC. Protein product: CSARQFTAHSGANVLTF.

This clonotype has a count of ten or more. V is TRBV7-2 and J is TRBJ2-7; D is undetermined. The germline V gene has CDR1 SGHTA and CDR2 FQGNSA. With 3 bases removed from V and 4 bases from J, the gap between germline ends came to 10 bases. The CDR3 covers 13 residues. The CDR3, as DNA: TGTGCCAGCAGCTTTAACTTGATATACGAGCAGTACTTC. Protein product: CASSFNLIYEQYF.

This clonotype was counted between two and nine times. The chain has TRBV20-1 and TRBJ2-6; no clear D gene. CDR1 is DFQATT and CDR2 is SNEGSKA in the germline V gene (reference sequence). This CDR3 has 15 residues. V dropped 1 base and J dropped 0 bases, with 7 bases sitting between them. Here the CDR3 reads CSARAGISGANVLTF. CDR3 DNA sequence: TGCAGTGCTAGAGCGGGCATCTCTGGGGCCAACGTCCTGACTTTC.

In DNA, the CDR3 is TGTGCCAGCTCGCCCGCGGGGGGACAAAACATTCAGTACTTC. As protein: CASSPAGGQNIQYF. The gene calls are TRBV28 and TRBJ2-4; 8 positions match TRBD2. CDR3 length: 14 residues. Per germline, CDR1 MDHEN and CDR2 SYDVKM. Germline trimming cut 8 bases from V and 5 bases from J; bases unmatched to any gene: 8.

This clonotype was counted a few times. The chain employs TRBV5-6 and TRBJ1-1, with TRBD1 as a possible D gene (5 bases). This CDR3 has 14 residues. Trimming cost V 1 base and J 6 bases, with 13 bases left between them. Germline values: CDR1 SGHDT, CDR2 YYEEEE. CDR3 region: CASSLPGRRAEAFF. CDR3 nucleotide sequence: TGTGCCAGCAGCTTGCCAGGGAGAAGGGCTGAAGCTTTCTTT.

This clonotype was found many times. The chain recombines TRBV12-3 or TRBV12-4 with TRBJ1-2, with a possible D match to TRBD1 (6 bases). The CDR3 is 14 amino acids. The V gene lost 7 bases and the J gene lost 3 bases, with 15 bases spanning the gap. The CDR3 DNA follows: TGTGCCAGCACCCCGGACAGAAACTACTATGGCTACACCTTC. Encoded protein: CASTPDRNYYGYTF.

This clonotype was found many times. The chain uses TRBV20-1 and TRBJ2-2, with D possibly TRBD1 on 5 matching bases. The V end lost 1 base, the J end lost 9 bases, and 15 bases lay between the germline ends. This CDR3 contains 14 residues. The germline V gene encodes CDR1 DFQATT and CDR2 SNEGSKA (reference sequence). CDR3 region: CSARGGQDPRELFF. CDR3 DNA: TGCAGTGCTAGAGGGGGCCAGGACCCAAGGGAGCTGTTTTTT.

This clonotype was observed many times. The gene calls are TRBV6-5 and TRBJ1-5; D remains ambiguous. The CDR3 has 13 amino acids. The V and J ends lost 4 bases and 6 bases respectively, with 10 bases between them. Looked up from germline, CDR1 is MNHEY and CDR2 is SVGAGI. CDR3 sequence reads: CASSLQWGQPQHF. DNA for the CDR3: TGTGCCAGCAGTTTACAGTGGGGTCAGCCCCAGCATTTT.

This clonotype was observed at least ten times. The genes are TRBV12-3 or TRBV12-4 and TRBJ2-7, with D possibly being TRBD1 (5 bases). The CDR3 is made up of 14 amino acids. The ends were cut back, 5 bases at V and 3 bases at J, with 14 bases in the middle. For the CDR3, the DNA is TGTGCCAGCAGTCGTGTCAGGGCCCTCTACGAGCAGTACTTC. Translating it yields CASSRVRALYEQYF.

This clonotype occurred a few times. A read error is possible here, since a much larger clone lies one base away. The rearrangement joins TRBV29-1 to TRBJ2-2, with 7 nucleotides matching TRBD1. This CDR3 has 11 residues. CDR1 is SQVTM and CDR2 is ANQGSEA in the germline V gene. In DNA, the CDR3 is TGCAGCGTCAGGGGGACCGGGGAGCTGTGTTTT. It specifies CSVRGTGELCF.